This T cell receptor (beta chain) stems from a study of T cells after posttransplantation cyclophosphamide. Treatment was busulfan-fludarabine conditioning, a marrow graft, and cyclophosphamide on days +3 and +4. Trimming took 8 bases from V and 10 from J; bases not matched to a gene: 11. In germline, CDR1 is SQVTM, CDR2 ANQGSEA. The CDR3 consists of 13 residues. By sample share, this clone is medium-sized. The antigen is not known. The study, taken as a whole, reports: Recipient CMV seropositivity and CMV reactivation strongly tracked TRB clonality. Skin or GI-infiltrating T cells shared few TRB sequences with blood. Later blood repertoires were often dominated by clones from the donor CD8+ memory compartment.

The data were produced by immunoSEQ multiplex PCR, yet TCRdb's version contains in-frame clones alone and is incomplete. The sample includes 4,500 to 6,500 clones, none of them occurring once. This specimen consisted of PBMCs, obtained after allogeneic stem cell transplant with posttransplant cyclophosphamide. This sequence joins TRBV29-1 and TRBJ2-1; 10 bases fit TRBD1. The sequence derives from a female patient younger than 45 who received an allogeneic stem cell transplant from an unrelated donor, was CMV-positive, and had acute and chronic GVHD. Some T cells may arise from the graft donor. In DNA form, the CDR3 reads TGCAGCACGGGGACAGGGGAATGGGGCGAGCAGTTCTTC. This codes for CSTGTGEWGEQFF.